Presented here are 27 T cell receptor beta chains from one specimen sequenced in a study of lymphopenia after photon versus proton radiotherapy. The repertoire was sequenced with immunoSEQ multiplex PCR; TCRdb's copy has only in-frame clones and lacks some. The table has around 20,000 clones, just over 90% seen once. The sample was peripheral blood, taken from a patient treated with photon-based radiotherapy. The receptor source for this set is a man between 60 and 75 years old with pancreatic cancer.

The chain joins TRBV18 to TRBJ1-2; D is unclear. CDR3 length equals 15 residues. Per germline, CDR1 KGHSH and CDR2 LQKENI. The V end lost 3 bases, the J end lost 1 base, and 12 bases lay between the germline ends. As DNA, the CDR3 is TGTGCCAGCTCACCCTCTCGTGGGGTTAACTATGGCTACACCTTC. Encoded protein: CASSPSRGVNYGYTF.

V usage is TRBV7-2 and J usage is TRBJ2-2; perhaps TRBD2 as D (6 bases). The germline gives CDR1 SGHTA, CDR2 FQGNSA. Trimming pared 0 bases from V and 7 bases from J, leaving 12 bases between. This CDR3 comprises 15 residues. As DNA, the CDR3 is TGTGCCAGCAGCTTAGCCCAACTAGCATTCGGGGAGCTGTTTTTT. Translated: CASSLAQLAFGELFF.

The chain joins TRBV7-9 to TRBJ2-7, with D unresolved. Between the trimmed V and J ends, which lost 8 bases and 0 bases, there was a span of 8 bases. CDR1 and CDR2 (germline): SEHNR, FQNEAQ (reference sequence). CDR3 size: 12 residues. Written as DNA, the CDR3 is TGTGCCAGCTCTACAGTCTCCTACGAGCAGTACTTC. Its protein is CASSTVSYEQYF.

The genes are TRBV6-9 and TRBJ1-2; D call uncertain. V was trimmed by 8 bases and J by 2 bases, leaving 9 bases between them. Germline lookup yields CDR1 MNHGY and CDR2 SVAAGI. The CDR3 covers 12 residues. CDR3 coding DNA: TGTGCCAGCCTGTCAGGCAACTATGGCTACACCTTC. This translates into CASLSGNYGYTF.

The genes are TRBV15 and TRBJ2-7; a weak D match, TRBD2 (5 bases). V was trimmed by 6 bases and J by 0 bases, leaving 12 bases between them. Per the germline V gene, CDR1 is LNHNV and CDR2 is YYDKDF (reference sequence). This CDR3 is built from 14 residues. This CDR3 is CATSPLGSSYEQYF. As DNA, the CDR3 is TGTGCCACCAGTCCGTTAGGGAGCTCCTACGAGCAGTACTTC.

The genes are TRBV18 and TRBJ1-2; a possible D gene is TRBD1 (6 bases). The germline V gene has CDR1 KGHSH and CDR2 LQKENI. CDR3 size: 12 residues. V was trimmed by 6 bases and J by 7 bases, leaving 12 bases between them. The CDR3 sequence: CASSRTDSGYTF. The CDR3 nucleotides are TGTGCCAGCTCCCGGACAGATTCTGGCTACACCTTC.

The chain carries TRBV19 and TRBJ1-1; the D is unclear. The germline V gene has CDR1 LNHDA and CDR2 SQIVND (reference sequence). The CDR3 has 15 amino acids. Deletions cut 5 bases from V and 11 bases from J, with 24 bases between. The CDR3 loop is CASSARGRAALSAFF. CDR3 DNA: TGTGCCAGTAGTGCGAGAGGACGGGCGGCTCTGAGCGCTTTCTTT.

This clone was recorded once. The genes are TRBV11-2 and TRBJ2-7, with 8 nucleotides matching TRBD2. The CDR3 loop spans 13 amino acids. In germline, CDR1 is SGHAT, CDR2 FQNNGV. The V and J ends lost 6 bases and 7 bases, in that order; junction bases with no gene match: 8. The DNA of the CDR3 is TGTGCCAGCAGAAAGGGGACTAGAAGTGAGCAGTACTTC. Amino acid sequence: CASRKGTRSEQYF.

This clone came up a few times. The DNA for the CDR3 is TGTGCCAGCAGCCCCCCGGAGGGGGAGCTGTTTTTT. Its protein product is CASSPPEGELFF. This chain links TRBV13 with TRBJ2-2; D gene ambiguous. V was shortened by 5 bases and J by 8 bases, with 9 bases between the two germline ends. CDR1 is PRHDT and CDR2 is FYEKMQ in the germline V gene (reference sequence). CDR3 length: 12 residues.

The gene calls are TRBV7-9 and TRBJ2-3, with a tentative D call TRBD2 (7 bases). Germline V gene data show CDR1 as SEHNR and CDR2 as FQNEAQ (reference sequence). V lost 5 bases and J 3 bases, leaving 21 bases between the germline ends. The CDR3 totals 17 residues. CDR3 sequence (DNA): TGTGCCAGCAGCCAGAGGAGGGGGGGATGGGCAACAGATACGCAGTATTTT. Translated: CASSQRRGGWATDTQYF.

The rearrangement links TRBV6-5 to TRBJ1-6; TRBD1 aligns across 7 bases. The CDR3 is 14 amino acids. Germline V gene sequence: CDR1 MNHEY, CDR2 SVGAGI. V lost 10 bases, J lost 7 bases, and 10 bases stayed unmatched. CDR3 DNA: TGTGCCACGGATCCCGGGACAGAGAATTCACCCCTCCACTTT. This gives the protein CATDPGTENSPLHF.

The chain has TRBV30 and TRBJ2-7, with 9 bases aligning to TRBD1. Trimming took 2 bases from V and 5 from J; bases not matched to a gene: 7. This CDR3 contains 14 residues. In germline, CDR1 is GTSNPN, CDR2 SVGIG (reference sequence). The CDR3 DNA sequence: TGTGCCTGGAGTTTGATGGGACAGGGAGACGAGCAGTACTTC. It yields the protein CAWSLMGQGDEQYF.

The V and J genes are TRBV19 and TRBJ1-5; 10 bases agree with TRBD1. Germline CDR1 is LNHDA and CDR2 is SQIVND (reference sequence). The V segment lost 6 bases and the J segment 11 bases; nucleotides outside the gene matches: 10. CDR3 size: 14 residues. Here the CDR3 reads CASRDRGSGWAQHF. CDR3 in DNA: TGTGCCAGTAGGGACAGGGGGTCGGGGTGGGCCCAGCATTTT.

This sequence joins TRBV6-4 and TRBJ2-1; D is possibly TRBD2 (5 bases). This CDR3 contains 15 residues. V lost 8 bases and J lost 0, with 14 bases in between. The germline V gene has CDR1 MRHNA and CDR2 SNTAGT. CDR3 sequence (DNA): TGTGCCAGCTCAGCGGACCCAAGCTCCTACAATGAGCAGTTCTTC. This encodes CASSADPSSYNEQFF.

The chain has TRBV7-3 and TRBJ2-3; a possible D gene is TRBD2 (6 bases). This CDR3 is built from 14 residues. Germline V gene data show CDR1 as SGHTA and CDR2 as FQGTGA. V was cut by 4 bases and J by 6 bases, with 14 bases left in between. CDR3 coding DNA: TGTGCCAGCAGCTACCCGCCTCGGGGGGATACGCAGTATTTT. It codes for CASSYPPRGDTQYF.

The chain carries TRBV5-1 and TRBJ1-5; D is unclear. Trimming removed 3 bases at V and 4 bases at J, with 11 bases between. This CDR3 comprises 14 residues. Germline V gene lookup returns CDR1 SGHRS and CDR2 YFSETQ. DNA for the CDR3: TGCGCCAGCAGCTGGACGGGTTTAAATCAGCCCCAGCATTTT. It specifies CASSWTGLNQPQHF.

For the CDR3, the DNA is TGTGCCTGGAAGGGCGGATTGGTATGGGCGAACTATGGCTACACCTTC. This codes for CAWKGGLVWANYGYTF. The chain employs TRBV30 and TRBJ1-2; D remains ambiguous. This CDR3 comprises 16 residues. The V end was cut by 4 bases, the J end by 2 bases, with 20 bases between. CDR1 GTSNPN and CDR2 SVGIG come from the germline V gene (reference sequence). The variable domain in full, with the rest retrieved from reference TRBV30 and TRBJ1-2, is SQTIHQWPATLVQPVGSPLSLECTVEGTSNPNLYWYRQAAGRGLQLLFYSVGIGQISSEVPQNLSASRPQDRQFILSSKKLLLSDSGFYLCAWKGGLVWANYGYTFGSGTRLTVV.

This rearrangement joins TRBV15 to TRBJ2-6; 9 bases align to TRBD1. From germline, CDR1 is LNHNV and CDR2 YYDKDF (reference sequence). The CDR3 loop spans 16 amino acids. V dropped 3 bases and J dropped 1; count of bases not matched to a gene: 1. Here the CDR3 DNA reads TGTGCCACCAGCAGCGACAGGGGGTCTGGGGCCAACGTCCTGACTTTC. Its translation is CATSSDRGSGANVLTF.

In the case of this clone: Compared with germline, one end of the junction differs, possibly owing to a read error. The rearrangement links TRBV19 to TRBJ2-3; tentative D call: TRBD2 (5 bases). Germline values: CDR1 LNHDA, CDR2 SQIVND (reference sequence). This CDR3 comprises 13 residues. CDR3 protein: CASSVAGTDTQYF. Written as DNA, the CDR3 is TGTGCCAGTAGTGTGGCGGGCACGGATACGCAGTATTTT.

V and J are TRBV27 and TRBJ2-3; 8 nucleotides match TRBD2. The ends lost 7 bases at V and 6 bases at J; junction bases unmatched: 9. Germline V gives CDR1 MNHEY, CDR2 SMNVEV (reference sequence). The CDR3 covers 14 residues. The CDR3 DNA reads TGTGCCAGCACCTTTAGCGGGGCCCTGGATACGCAGTATTTT. It encodes CASTFSGALDTQYF.

This chain joins TRBV19 and TRBJ2-7; D uncertain. With 6 bases removed from V and 7 bases from J, the gap between germline ends came to 19 bases. This CDR3 is 14 amino acids long. Germline lookup yields CDR1 LNHDA and CDR2 SQIVND (reference sequence). The CDR3 spells CASSALPRLGEQYF. CDR3 nucleotides: TGTGCCAGTAGCGCTTTACCTAGATTGGGAGAGCAGTACTTC.

The chain carries TRBV18 and TRBJ2-3, with D perhaps matching TRBD2 (5 bases). Deletions cut 5 bases from V and 4 bases from J, with 16 bases between. Germline V gives CDR1 KGHSH, CDR2 LQKENI. The CDR3 spans 15 residues. CDR3 residues: CASSAGLQRADTQYF. The DNA for the CDR3 is TGTGCCAGCTCAGCTGGTCTACAGAGGGCAGATACGCAGTATTTT.

The chain joins TRBV4-2 to TRBJ2-7; a weak D match, TRBD2 (6 bases). V was pared by 4 bases and J by 3 bases, with 10 bases between. Looked up from germline, CDR1 is LGHNA and CDR2 is YNFKEQ. The CDR3 spans 13 residues. CDR3: CASSLRRGYEQYF. DNA for the CDR3: TGTGCCAGCAGCCTTCGGCGGGGCTACGAGCAGTACTTC.

The V and J genes are TRBV5-5 and TRBJ2-7; weak D call: TRBD1 (6 bases). The CDR3 is 12 amino acids. V dropped 4 bases and J dropped 6 bases, with 11 bases sitting between them. Germline CDR1 and CDR2: SGHKS and YYEKEE (reference sequence). The CDR3 nucleotides are TGTGCCAGCAGCCTTCGGACAGTCGAGCAGTACTTC. Translation gives CASSLRTVEQYF.

This chain uses TRBV2 with TRBJ1-5; no definite D call. V lost 3 bases and J lost 1, with 7 bases in between. The CDR3 extends over 14 amino acids. The germline V gene has CDR1 SNHLY and CDR2 FYNNEI. The CDR3 is CASSDRLSNQPQHF. The CDR3 nucleotides are TGTGCCAGCAGTGACAGGTTGAGCAATCAGCCCCAGCATTTT. Looking up the rest from reference TRBV2 and TRBJ1-5 gives the full variable domain: EPEVTQTPSHQVTQMGQEVILRCVPISNHLYFYWYRQILGQKVEFLVSFYNNEISEKSEIFDDQFSVERPDGSNFTLKIRSTKLEDSAMYFCASSDRLSNQPQHFGDGTRLSIL.

Comments on this clone: At the DNA level, this CDR3 is encoded by other sequences in the same sample as well. The V call is TRBV5-1, the J call TRBJ2-5; 16 bases line up with TRBD2. Germline values: CDR1 SGHRS, CDR2 YFSETQ. The CDR3 runs 16 residues. With V trimmed by 4 bases and J by 5 bases, 5 bases remained unmatched. The CDR3 loop is CASSEGLAGGRETQYF. The CDR3 DNA is TGCGCCAGCAGCGAGGGACTAGCGGGGGGGCGGGAGACCCAGTACTTC.

The chain is built from TRBV30 and TRBJ2-5; D perhaps matches TRBD1 (6 bases). V shed 2 bases and J shed 7 bases, with 17 bases lying between them. There are 14 residues in the CDR3. Per the germline V gene, CDR1 is GTSNPN and CDR2 is SVGIG (reference sequence). The CDR3 is CAWSRARQGGTQYF. The CDR3 coding sequence is TGTGCCTGGAGTCGGGCAAGACAAGGGGGGACCCAGTACTTC. The entire variable domain, with the rest obtained from reference TRBV30 and TRBJ2-5, is as follows: SQTIHQWPATLVQPVGSPLSLECTVEGTSNPNLYWYRQAAGRGLQLLFYSVGIGQISSEVPQNLSASRPQDRQFILSSKKLLLSDSGFYLCAWSRARQGGTQYFGPGTRLLVL.